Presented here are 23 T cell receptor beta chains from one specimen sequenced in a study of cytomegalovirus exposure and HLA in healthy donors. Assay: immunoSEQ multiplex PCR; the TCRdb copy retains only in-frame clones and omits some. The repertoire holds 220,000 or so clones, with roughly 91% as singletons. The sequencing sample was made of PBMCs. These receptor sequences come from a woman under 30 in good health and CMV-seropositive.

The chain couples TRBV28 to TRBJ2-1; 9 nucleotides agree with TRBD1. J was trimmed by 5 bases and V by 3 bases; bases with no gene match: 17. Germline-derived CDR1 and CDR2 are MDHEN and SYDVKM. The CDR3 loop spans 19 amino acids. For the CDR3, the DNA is TGTGCCAGCAGTTTCCCCGGGACAGGGATTAGAGTGGGCGACAATGAGCAGTTCTTC. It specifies CASSFPGTGIRVGDNEQFF. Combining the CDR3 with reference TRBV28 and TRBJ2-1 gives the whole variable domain DVKVTQSSRYLVKRTGEKVFLECVQDMDHENMFWYRQDPGLGLRLIYFSYDVKMKEKGDIPEGYSVSREKKERFSLILESASTNQTSMYLCASSFPGTGIRVGDNEQFFGPGTRLTVL.

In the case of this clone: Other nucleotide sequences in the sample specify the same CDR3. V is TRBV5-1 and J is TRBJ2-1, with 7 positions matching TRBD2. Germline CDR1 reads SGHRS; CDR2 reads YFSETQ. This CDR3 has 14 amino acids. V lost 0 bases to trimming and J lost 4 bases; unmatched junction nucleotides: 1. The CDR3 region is CASSLGGGYNEQFF. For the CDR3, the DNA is TGCGCCAGCAGCTTGGGGGGGGGATACAATGAGCAGTTCTTC.

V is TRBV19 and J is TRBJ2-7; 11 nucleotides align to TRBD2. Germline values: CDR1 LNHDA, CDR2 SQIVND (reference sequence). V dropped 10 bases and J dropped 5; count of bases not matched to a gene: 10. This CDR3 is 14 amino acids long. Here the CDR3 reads CATSPTSGTHEQYF. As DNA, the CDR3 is TGTGCCACCTCGCCGACTAGCGGGACCCACGAGCAGTACTTC. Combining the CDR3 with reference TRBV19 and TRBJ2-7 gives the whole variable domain DGGITQSPKYLFRKEGQNVTLSCEQNLNHDAMYWYRQDPGQGLRLIYYSQIVNDFQKGDIAEGYSVSREKKESFPLTVTSAQKNPTAFYLCATSPTSGTHEQYFGPGTRLTVT.

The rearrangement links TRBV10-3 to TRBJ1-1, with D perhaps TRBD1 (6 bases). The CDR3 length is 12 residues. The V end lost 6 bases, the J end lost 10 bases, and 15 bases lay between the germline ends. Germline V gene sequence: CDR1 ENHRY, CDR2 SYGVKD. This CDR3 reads CAIRTGKRGAFF. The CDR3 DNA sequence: TGTGCCATCAGAACAGGGAAAAGGGGAGCTTTCTTT.

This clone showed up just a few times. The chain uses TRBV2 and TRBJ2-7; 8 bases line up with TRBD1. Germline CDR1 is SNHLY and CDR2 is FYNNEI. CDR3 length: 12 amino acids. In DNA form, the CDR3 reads TGTGCGATTCAGGGGGCCTCCTACGAGCAGTACTTC. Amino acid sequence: CAIQGASYEQYF.

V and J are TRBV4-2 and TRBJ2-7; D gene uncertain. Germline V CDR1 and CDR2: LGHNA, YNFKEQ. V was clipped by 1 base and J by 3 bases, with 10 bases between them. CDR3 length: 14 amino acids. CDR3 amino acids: CASSQATVNYEQYF. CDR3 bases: TGTGCCAGCAGCCAAGCCACGGTGAACTACGAGCAGTACTTC.

The CDR3: CASSRETGANEKLFF. For the CDR3, the DNA is TGTGCCAGCAGCAGAGAGACAGGGGCTAATGAAAAACTGTTTTTT. The chain links TRBV7-9 to TRBJ1-4; 8 nucleotides line up with TRBD1. Germline V CDR1 and CDR2: SEHNR, FQNEAQ (reference sequence). The CDR3 length is 15 residues. V lost 5 bases and J lost 3; bases outside the gene matches: 5. Full variable domain (remainder filled in from reference TRBV7-9 and TRBJ1-4): DTGVSQNPRHKITKRGQNVTFRCDPISEHNRLYWYRQTLGQGPEFLTYFQNEAQLEKSRLLSDRFSAERPKGSFSTLEIQRTEQGDSAMYLCASSRETGANEKLFFGSGTQLSVL.

For the CDR3, the DNA is TGTGCCAGCAGCGCCCGCTACAGCGGGGGGGACAATGAGCAGTTCTTC. It translates to CASSARYSGGDNEQFF. This chain connects TRBV7-6 to TRBJ2-1; 10 bases match TRBD2. CDR1 and CDR2 (germline): SGHVS, FNYEAQ. J gave up 5 bases and V 5 bases, and 9 bases lay outside the gene matches. The CDR3 contains 16 residues.

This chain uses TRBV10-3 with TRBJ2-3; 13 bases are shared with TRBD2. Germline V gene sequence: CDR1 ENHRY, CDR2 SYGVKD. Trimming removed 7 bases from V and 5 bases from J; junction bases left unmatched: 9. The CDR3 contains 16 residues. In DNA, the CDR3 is TGTGCCATCACGACCGGGACTAGCGGGATGCGAGATACGCAGTATTTT. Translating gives CAITTGTSGMRDTQYF.

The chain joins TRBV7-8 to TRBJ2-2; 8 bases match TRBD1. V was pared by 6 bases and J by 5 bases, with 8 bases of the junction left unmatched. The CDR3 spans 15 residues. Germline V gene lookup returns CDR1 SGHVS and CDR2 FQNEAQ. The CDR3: CASRQRTGKTGELFF. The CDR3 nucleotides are TGTGCCAGCAGACAAAGGACAGGGAAAACCGGGGAGCTGTTTTTT.

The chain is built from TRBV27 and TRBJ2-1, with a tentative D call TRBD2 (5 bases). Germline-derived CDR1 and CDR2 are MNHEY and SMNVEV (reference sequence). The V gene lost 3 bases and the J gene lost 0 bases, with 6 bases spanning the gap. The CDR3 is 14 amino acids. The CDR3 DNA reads TGTGCCAGCAGTTTTAGCGTCTCCTACAATGAGCAGTTCTTC. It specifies CASSFSVSYNEQFF.

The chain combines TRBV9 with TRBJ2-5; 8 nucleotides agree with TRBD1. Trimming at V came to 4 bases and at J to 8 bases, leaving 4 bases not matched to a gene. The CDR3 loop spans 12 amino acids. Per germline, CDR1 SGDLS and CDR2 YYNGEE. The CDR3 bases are TGTGCCAGCAGCCGGACAGGGCAAACCCAGTACTTC. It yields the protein CASSRTGQTQYF.

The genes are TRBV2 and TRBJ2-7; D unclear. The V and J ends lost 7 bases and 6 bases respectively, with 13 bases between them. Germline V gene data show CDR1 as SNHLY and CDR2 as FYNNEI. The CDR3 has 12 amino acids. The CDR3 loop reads CASMLFSGEQYF. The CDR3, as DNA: TGTGCCAGCATGTTGTTTTCCGGCGAGCAGTACTTC.

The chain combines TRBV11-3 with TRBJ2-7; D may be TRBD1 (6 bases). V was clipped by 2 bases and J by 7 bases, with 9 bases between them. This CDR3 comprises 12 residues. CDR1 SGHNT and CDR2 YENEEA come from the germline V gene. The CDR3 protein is CASSLTRGEQYF. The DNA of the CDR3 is TGTGCCAGCAGCTTAACCAGGGGTGAGCAGTACTTC.

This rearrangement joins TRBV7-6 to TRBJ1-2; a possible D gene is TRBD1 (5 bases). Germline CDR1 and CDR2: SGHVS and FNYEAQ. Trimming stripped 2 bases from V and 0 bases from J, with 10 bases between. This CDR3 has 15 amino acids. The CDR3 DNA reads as TGTGCCAGCAGCTTATCAAGCAGGGCTAACTATGGCTACACCTTC. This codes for CASSLSSRANYGYTF. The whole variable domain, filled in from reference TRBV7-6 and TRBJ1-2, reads GAGVSQSPRYKVTKRGQDVALRCDPISGHVSLYWYRQALGQGPEFLTYFNYEAQQDKSGLPNDRFSAERPEGSISTLTIQRTEQRDSAMYRCASSLSSRANYGYTFGSGTRLTVV.

In DNA, the CDR3 is TGTGCCAGCAGTTTCAGGGACAGGGAAAGAGGCTACACCTTC. This codes for CASSFRDRERGYTF. The rearrangement uses TRBV7-9 and TRBJ1-2; TRBD1 matches at 9 bases. With 6 bases clipped from V and 8 bases from J, the junction kept 10 bases outside the gene matches. Per germline, CDR1 SEHNR and CDR2 FQNEAQ (reference sequence). There are 14 residues in the CDR3.

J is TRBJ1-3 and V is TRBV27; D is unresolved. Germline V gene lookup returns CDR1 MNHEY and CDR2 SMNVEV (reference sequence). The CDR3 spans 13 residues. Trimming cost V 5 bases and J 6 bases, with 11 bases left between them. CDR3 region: CASSSSVENTIYF. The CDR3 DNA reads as TGTGCCAGCAGTAGTTCTGTAGAAAACACCATATATTTT.

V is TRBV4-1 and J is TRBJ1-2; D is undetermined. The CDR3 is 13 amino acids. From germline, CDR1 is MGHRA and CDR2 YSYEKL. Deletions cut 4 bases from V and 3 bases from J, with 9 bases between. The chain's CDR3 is CASSRTGDYGYTF. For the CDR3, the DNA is TGCGCCAGCAGCCGTACGGGAGACTATGGCTACACCTTC.

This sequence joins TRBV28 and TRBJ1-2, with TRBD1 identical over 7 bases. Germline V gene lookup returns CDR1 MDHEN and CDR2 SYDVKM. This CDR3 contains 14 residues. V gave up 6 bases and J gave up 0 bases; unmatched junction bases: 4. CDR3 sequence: CASRDGTANYGYTF. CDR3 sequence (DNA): TGTGCCAGCAGGGACGGGACAGCTAACTATGGCTACACCTTC.

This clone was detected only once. CDR3 amino acids: CASGTVGNEKLFF. The CDR3 DNA sequence: TGTGCCAGCGGGACAGTGGGAAATGAAAAACTGTTTTTT. The genes are TRBV19 and TRBJ1-4, with 7 positions matching TRBD1. This CDR3 region has 13 residues. V lost 9 bases, J lost 5 bases, and 6 bases stayed unmatched. Looked up from germline, CDR1 is LNHDA and CDR2 is SQIVND (reference sequence). Full variable domain (outside the CDR3, taken from reference TRBV19 and TRBJ1-4): DGGITQSPKYLFRKEGQNVTLSCEQNLNHDAMYWYRQDPGQGLRLIYYSQIVNDFQKGDIAEGYSVSREKKESFPLTVTSAQKNPTAFYLCASGTVGNEKLFFGSGTQLSVL.

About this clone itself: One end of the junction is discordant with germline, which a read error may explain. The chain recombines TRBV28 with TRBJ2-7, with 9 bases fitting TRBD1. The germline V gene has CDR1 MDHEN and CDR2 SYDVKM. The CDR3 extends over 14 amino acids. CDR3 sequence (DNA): TGTGCCACCCTACCCCGGGACAGGGCACCCGCAAGGAGGTTC. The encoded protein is CATLPRDRAPARRF.

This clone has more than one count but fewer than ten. DNA of the CDR3: TGTGCCAGCAGTGGGGGCGCGATCAGTGAAAAACTGTTTTTT. Its translation is CASSGGAISEKLFF. The chain couples TRBV28 to TRBJ1-4; tentatively, D is TRBD1 (6 bases). V was shortened by 5 bases and J by 7 bases, with 14 bases between the two germline ends. Germline V gene lookup returns CDR1 MDHEN and CDR2 SYDVKM. The CDR3 has 14 amino acids.

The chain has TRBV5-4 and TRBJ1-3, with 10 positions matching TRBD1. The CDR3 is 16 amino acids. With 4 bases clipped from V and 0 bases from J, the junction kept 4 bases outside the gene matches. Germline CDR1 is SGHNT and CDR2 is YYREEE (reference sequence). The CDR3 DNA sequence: TGTGCCAGCAGCACACGGACAGGGGGCTCTGGAAACACCATATATTTT. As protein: CASSTRTGGSGNTIYF.